This T cell receptor beta chain emerged from a study of shared clonotypes between healthy human individuals. About the study: A donor's plate count was three for CD4 naive and three for CD4 memory; CD8 naive had two and CD8 memory one.

Genomic DNA (from each subset) was split evenly across several immunoSEQ plates. Clones were read by immunoSEQ multiplex PCR, and TCRdb kept only the in-frame ones, dropping some. The sample holds about 2 million clones, approximately 94% seen once. Germline CDR1 is SGDLS and CDR2 is YYNGEE. The V end lost 3 bases, the J end lost 7 bases, and 7 bases lay between the germline ends. This CDR3 spans 12 amino acids. Naive CD8 populations comprised CD45RO-negative cells positively selected for CCR7, excluding terminally differentiated effector memory CD45RA+ cells. The specimen was naive CD8+ T cells sorted from blood. The chain employs TRBV9 and TRBJ2-2; the D is unclear. The clonotype was recovered from a man aged 18-30 years in good health. This CDR3 reads CASSEKSGELFF. The CDR3 region has the DNA TGTGCCAGCAGCGAAAAGAGCGGGGAGCTGTTTTTT.